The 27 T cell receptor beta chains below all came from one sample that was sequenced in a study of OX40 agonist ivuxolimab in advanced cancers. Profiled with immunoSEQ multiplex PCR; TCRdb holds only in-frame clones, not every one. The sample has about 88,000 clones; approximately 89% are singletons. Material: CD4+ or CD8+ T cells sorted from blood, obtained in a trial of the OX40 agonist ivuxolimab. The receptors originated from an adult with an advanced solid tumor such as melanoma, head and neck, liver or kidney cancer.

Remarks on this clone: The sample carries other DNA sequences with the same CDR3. The CDR3 region has the DNA TGTGCCAGCAGCTTAGGCGGGGGGGACGAGCAGTACGTC. Translated, it gives CASSLGGGDEQYV. The chain is built from TRBV7-9 and TRBJ2-7, with 9 bases lining up with TRBD2. Germline V gene sequence: CDR1 SEHNR, CDR2 FQNEAQ (reference sequence). After removal of 1 base from V and 5 bases from J, the junction contained 0 bases not matched to a gene. The CDR3 is 13 residues long.

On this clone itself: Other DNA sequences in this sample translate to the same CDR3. CDR3 sequence reads: CASSTTDTQYF. In nucleotides, the CDR3 is TGTGCCAGCAGCACCACTGATACGCAGTATTTT. The V call is TRBV28, the J call TRBJ2-3, with D hard to call. The CDR3 consists of 11 residues. With 6 bases removed from V and 6 bases from J, the gap between germline ends came to 7 bases. Looked up from germline, CDR1 is MDHEN and CDR2 is SYDVKM.

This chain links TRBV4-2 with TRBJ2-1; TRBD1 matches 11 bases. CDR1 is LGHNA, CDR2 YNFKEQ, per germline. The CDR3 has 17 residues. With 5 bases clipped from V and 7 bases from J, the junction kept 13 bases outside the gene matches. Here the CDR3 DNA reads TGTGCCAGCAGCGTCGACGGTCCGGGACAGGGGGTAAATGAGCAGTTCTTC. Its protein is CASSVDGPGQGVNEQFF.

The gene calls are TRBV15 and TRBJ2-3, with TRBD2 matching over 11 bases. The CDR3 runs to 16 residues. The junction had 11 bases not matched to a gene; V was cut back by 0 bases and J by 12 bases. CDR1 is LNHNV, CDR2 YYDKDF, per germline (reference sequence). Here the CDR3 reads CATSREIAGGVIRQYF. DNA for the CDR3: TGTGCCACCAGCAGAGAGATAGCGGGGGGGGTAATACGACAGTATTTT.

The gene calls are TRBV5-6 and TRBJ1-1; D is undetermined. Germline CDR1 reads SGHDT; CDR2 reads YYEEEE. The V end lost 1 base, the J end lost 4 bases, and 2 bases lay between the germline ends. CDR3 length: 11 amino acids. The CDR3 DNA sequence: TGTGCCAGCAGCTTGAGCACTGAAGCTTTCTTT. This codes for CASSLSTEAFF.

The CDR3 DNA reads as TGTGCCAGCAGTTCTCAATCGCATCCGGGACAGTTGTTCGAAGCTTTCTTT. As protein: CASSSQSHPGQLFEAFF. This chain links TRBV28 with TRBJ1-1, with 7 bases that match TRBD1. V was clipped by 4 bases and J by 8 bases; unmatched bases: 19. Germline V CDR1 and CDR2: MDHEN, SYDVKM. CDR3 size: 17 residues.

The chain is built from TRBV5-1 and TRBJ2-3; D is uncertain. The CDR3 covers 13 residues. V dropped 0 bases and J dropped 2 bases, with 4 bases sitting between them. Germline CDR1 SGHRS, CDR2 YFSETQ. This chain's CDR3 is CASSLVLTDTQYF. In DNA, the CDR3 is TGCGCCAGCAGCTTGGTTCTCACAGATACGCAGTATTTT.

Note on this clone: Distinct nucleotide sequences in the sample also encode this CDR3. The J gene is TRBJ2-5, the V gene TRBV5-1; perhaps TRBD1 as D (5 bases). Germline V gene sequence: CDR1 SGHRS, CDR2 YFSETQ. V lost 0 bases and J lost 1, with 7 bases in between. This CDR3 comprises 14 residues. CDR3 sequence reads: CASSLEGSQETQYF. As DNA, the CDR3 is TGCGCCAGCAGCTTGGAGGGGTCCCAAGAGACCCAGTACTTC.

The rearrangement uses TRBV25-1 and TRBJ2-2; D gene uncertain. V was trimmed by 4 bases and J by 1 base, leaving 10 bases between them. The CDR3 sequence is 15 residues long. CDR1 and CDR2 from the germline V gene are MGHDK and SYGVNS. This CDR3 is CASSATTRNTGELFF. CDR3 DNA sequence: TGTGCCAGCAGTGCGACGACCCGGAACACCGGGGAGCTGTTTTTT.

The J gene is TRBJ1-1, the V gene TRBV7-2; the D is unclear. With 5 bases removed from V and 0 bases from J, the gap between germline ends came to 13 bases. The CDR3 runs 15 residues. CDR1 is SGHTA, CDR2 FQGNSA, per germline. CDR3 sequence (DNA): TGTGCCAGCAGCACCCGGACGGGATTGAACACTGAAGCTTTCTTT. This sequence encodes CASSTRTGLNTEAFF.

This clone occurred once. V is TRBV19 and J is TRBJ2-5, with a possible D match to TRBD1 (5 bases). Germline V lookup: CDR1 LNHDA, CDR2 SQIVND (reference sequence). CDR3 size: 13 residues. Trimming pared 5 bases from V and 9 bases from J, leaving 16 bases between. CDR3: CASSLGRVSPQYF. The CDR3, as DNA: TGTGCCAGTAGTTTGGGCAGGGTGAGTCCCCAGTACTTC.

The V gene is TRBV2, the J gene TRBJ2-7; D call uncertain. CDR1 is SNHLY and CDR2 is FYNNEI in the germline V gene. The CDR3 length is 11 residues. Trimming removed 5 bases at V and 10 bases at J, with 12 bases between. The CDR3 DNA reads TGTGCCAGCAGTTTCGACTCCCCTCAGTACTTC. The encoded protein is CASSFDSPQYF.

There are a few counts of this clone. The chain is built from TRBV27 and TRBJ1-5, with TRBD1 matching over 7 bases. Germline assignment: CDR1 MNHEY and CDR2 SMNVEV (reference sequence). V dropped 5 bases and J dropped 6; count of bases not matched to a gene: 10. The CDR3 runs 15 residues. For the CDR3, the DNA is TGTGCCAGCAGTATCTCCGACAGGGTACTTCAGCCCCAGCATTTT. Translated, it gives CASSISDRVLQPQHF.

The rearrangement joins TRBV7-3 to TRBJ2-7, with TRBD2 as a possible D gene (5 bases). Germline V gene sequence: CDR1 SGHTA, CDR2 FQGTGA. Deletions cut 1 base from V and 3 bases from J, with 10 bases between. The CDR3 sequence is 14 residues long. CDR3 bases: TGTGCCAGCAGCTTAAACGGGATTGGCTACGAGCAGTACTTC. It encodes CASSLNGIGYEQYF.

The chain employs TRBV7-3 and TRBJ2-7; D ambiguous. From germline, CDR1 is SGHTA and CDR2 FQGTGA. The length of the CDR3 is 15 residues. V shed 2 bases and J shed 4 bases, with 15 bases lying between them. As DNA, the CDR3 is TGTGCCAGCAGCTTAGGTGCACAGTTCCCGTACGAGCAGTACTTC. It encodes CASSLGAQFPYEQYF.

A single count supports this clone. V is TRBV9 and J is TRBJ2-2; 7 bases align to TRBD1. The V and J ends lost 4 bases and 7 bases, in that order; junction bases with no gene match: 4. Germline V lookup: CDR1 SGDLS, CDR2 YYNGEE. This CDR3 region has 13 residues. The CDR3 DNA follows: TGTGCCAGCAGCCGAACAGGGGTCGGGGAGCTGTTTTTT. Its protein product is CASSRTGVGELFF.

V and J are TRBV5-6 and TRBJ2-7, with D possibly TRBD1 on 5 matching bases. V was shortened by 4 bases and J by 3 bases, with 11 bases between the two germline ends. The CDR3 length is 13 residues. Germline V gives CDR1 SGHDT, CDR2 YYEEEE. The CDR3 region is CASSRIDSYEQYV. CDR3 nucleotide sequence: TGTGCCAGCAGCCGGATCGACAGCTACGAGCAGTACGTC.

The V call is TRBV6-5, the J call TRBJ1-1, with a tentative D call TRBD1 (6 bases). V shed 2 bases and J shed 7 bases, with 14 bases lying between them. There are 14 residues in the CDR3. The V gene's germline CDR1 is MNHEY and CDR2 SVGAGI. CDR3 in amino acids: CASSYQTGIGEAFF. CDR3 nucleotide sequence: TGTGCCAGCAGTTACCAAACAGGGATCGGTGAAGCTTTCTTT.

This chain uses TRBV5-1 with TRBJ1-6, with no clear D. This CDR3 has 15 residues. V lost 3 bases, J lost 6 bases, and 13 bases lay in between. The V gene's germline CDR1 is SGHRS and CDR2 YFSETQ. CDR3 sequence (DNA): TGCGCCAGCAGCTCCGCTTTCGGAGGTAATTCACCCCTCCACTTT. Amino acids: CASSSAFGGNSPLHF. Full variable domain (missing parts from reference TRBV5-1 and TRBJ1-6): KAGVTQTPRYLIKTRGQQVTLSCSPISGHRSVSWYQQTPGQGLQFLFEYFSETQRNKGNFPGRFSGRQFSNSRSEMNVSTLELGDSALYLCASSSAFGGNSPLHFGNGTRLTVT.

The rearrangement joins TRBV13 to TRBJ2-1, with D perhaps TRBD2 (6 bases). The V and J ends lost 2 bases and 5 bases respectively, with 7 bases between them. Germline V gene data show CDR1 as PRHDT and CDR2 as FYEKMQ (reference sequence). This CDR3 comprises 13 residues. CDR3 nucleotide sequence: TGTGCCAGCAGCTTACGCGGGAACAATGAGCAGTTCTTC. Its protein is CASSLRGNNEQFF.

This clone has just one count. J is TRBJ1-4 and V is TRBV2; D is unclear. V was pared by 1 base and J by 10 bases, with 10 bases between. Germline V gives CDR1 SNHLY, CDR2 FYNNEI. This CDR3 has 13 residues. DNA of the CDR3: TGTGCCAGCAGTGAAGTGGGTAGAGGAAAACTGTTTTTT. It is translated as CASSEVGRGKLFF.

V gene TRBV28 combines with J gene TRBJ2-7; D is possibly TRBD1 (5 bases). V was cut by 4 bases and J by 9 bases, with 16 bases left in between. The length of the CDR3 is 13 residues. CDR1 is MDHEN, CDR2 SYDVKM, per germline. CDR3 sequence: CASSYTLGRGQYV. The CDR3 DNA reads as TGTGCCAGCAGTTATACCCTGGGGCGCGGGCAGTACGTC.

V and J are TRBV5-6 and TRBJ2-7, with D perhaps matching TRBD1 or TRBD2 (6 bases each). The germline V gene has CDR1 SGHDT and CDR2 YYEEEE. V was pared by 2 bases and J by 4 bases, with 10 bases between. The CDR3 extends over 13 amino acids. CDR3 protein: CASSLGGPYEQYV. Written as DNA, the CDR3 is TGTGCCAGCAGCTTAGGGGGGCCATACGAGCAGTACGTC.

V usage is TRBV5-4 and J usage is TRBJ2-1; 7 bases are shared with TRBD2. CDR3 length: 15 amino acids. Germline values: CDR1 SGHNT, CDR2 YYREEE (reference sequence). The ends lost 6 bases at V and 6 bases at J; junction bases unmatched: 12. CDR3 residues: CASTPSAGVLNEQFF. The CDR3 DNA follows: TGTGCCAGCACCCCCAGTGCGGGAGTACTCAATGAGCAGTTCTTC.

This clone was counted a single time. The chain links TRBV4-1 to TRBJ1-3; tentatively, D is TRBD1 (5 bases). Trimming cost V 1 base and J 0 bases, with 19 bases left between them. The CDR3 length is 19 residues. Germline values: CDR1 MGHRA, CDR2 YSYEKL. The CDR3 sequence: CASSQVFRGGGSSGNTIYF. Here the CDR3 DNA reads TGCGCCAGCAGCCAAGTATTTCGGGGTGGGGGATCCTCTGGAAACACCATATATTTT.

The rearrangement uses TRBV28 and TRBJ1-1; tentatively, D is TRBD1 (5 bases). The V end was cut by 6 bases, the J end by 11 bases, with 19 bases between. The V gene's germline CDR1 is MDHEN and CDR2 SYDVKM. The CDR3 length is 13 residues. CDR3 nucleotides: TGTGCCAGCAGCCCGAGTACGGGGGAAACGGCTTTCTTT. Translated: CASSPSTGETAFF. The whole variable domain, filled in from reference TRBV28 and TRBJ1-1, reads DVKVTQSSRYLVKRTGEKVFLECVQDMDHENMFWYRQDPGLGLRLIYFSYDVKMKEKGDIPEGYSVSREKKERFSLILESASTNQTSMYLCASSPSTGETAFFGQGTRLTVV.

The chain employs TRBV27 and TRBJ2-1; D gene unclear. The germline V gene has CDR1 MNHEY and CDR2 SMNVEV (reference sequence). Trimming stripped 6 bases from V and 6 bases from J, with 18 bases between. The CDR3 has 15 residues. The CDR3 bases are TGTGCCAGCAGATTTCGCTCTAGGTCAATCAATGAGCAGTTCTTC. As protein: CASRFRSRSINEQFF.